The clone carrying this TCR beta chain was recorded a few times. Its antigen is undetermined. The sample belongs to a study of T-cell reconstitution after alpha-beta-depleted transplantation in children. Study-level results: T-cell counts and diversity were attributed mostly to newly produced T cells one year after transplant. Alpha-beta T cells about two months after transplant reportedly derived from several hundred expanded graft clones.

Researchers prepared the TCRbeta library using unique molecular identifiers, the study reports. TCRdb reprocessed the PCR reads with MiXCR, giving one entry per CDR3 protein. The sample lists 500,000 to 600,000 distinct CDR3 sequences, 27% seen once, with around a third in the top ten. The input for sequencing was PBMCs, taken before TCRalphabeta/CD19-depleted stem cell transplant. This TCR derives from a boy under three years old with Wiskott-Aldrich syndrome, due to receive a stem cell transplant.

The CDR3 nucleotides read TGTGCCACAAAGGACAGCCGATCTGGAAACACCATATATTTT. Protein sequence: CATKDSRSGNTIYF. The gene calls are TRBV10-3 and TRBJ1-3; D possibly corresponds to TRBD1 (6 bases). The CDR3 loop spans 14 amino acids. CDR1 is ENHRY and CDR2 is SYGVKD in the germline V gene. V was trimmed by 10 bases and J by 1 base, leaving 14 bases between them.